This T cell receptor beta chain is from a study of T cell responses to AZD1222 COVID-19 vaccine. Points on this clone: Antigen: not known.

Germline CDR1 MDHEN, CDR2 SYDVKM. This CDR3 has 14 amino acids. V trimming: 5 bases; J trimming: 5 bases; junction bases outside the gene matches: 3. Study-wide findings and caveats: It was only after the peak T cell response that any repertoires were sampled. It should be noted that donors were predominantly white British and more often female, and clonal diversity was possibly underestimated.

Repertoires were generated with immunoSEQ multiplex PCR, while TCRdb's copy carries only in-frame clones and drops some. The sample records 140,000 or so clones, over 85% being singletons. This TCR was sampled from an adult in good health. This chain uses TRBV28 with TRBJ1-5; 10 bases map to TRBD1. Sequences were derived from peripheral blood, sampled on day 0 of AZD1222 vaccination. CDR3 bases: TGTGCCAGCAGTCCCGGGACAGGGGATCAGCCCCAGCATTTT. Residues: CASSPGTGDQPQHF.